This is a list of T cell receptor beta chains from one sample in a study of blood T cell repertoires in COVID-19. The assay was immunoSEQ multiplex PCR, and TCRdb's table has in-frame clones only and misses some. The table shows around 300,000 clones, with approximately 90% occurring only once. The sample comprised PBMCs or T cells enriched from blood (not recorded which). The receptors here all came from a woman in her thirties or forties who had recovered from COVID-19. Each CDR3 is given with its conserved first and last residue. A D gene is named only where the DNA matches it firmly. Only part of the rows carry a size: once, few, many, or a class if the clone is expanded.

CDR3 length,V gene,J gene,clone size,D gene,CDR3 protein,CDR3 DNA
15,TRBV6-6,TRBJ2-7,-,-,CASSKRGGEGNEQYF,TGTGCCAGCAGCAAACGAGGGGGTGAAGGGAACGAGCAGTACTTC
16,TRBV18,TRBJ1-3,-,TRBD1,CASSPISSGQRNTIYF,TGTGCCAGCTCACCAATATCATCGGGACAGCGAAACACCATATATTTT
16,TRBV6-6,TRBJ2-4,-,TRBD1,CASSQRTGLAKNIQYF,TGTGCCAGCAGTCAACGGACAGGCCTAGCCAAAAACATTCAGTACTTC
13,TRBV19,TRBJ1-2,-,-,CARGTGGLCGYTF,TGTGCCAGAGGGACGGGGGGGCTGTGTGGCTACACCTTC
14,TRBV15,TRBJ1-6,-,-,CATSRDFGNSPLHF,TGTGCCACCAGCAGAGATTTCGGTAATTCACCCCTCCACTTT
13,TRBV10-1,TRBJ1-2,-,-,CASSQTGNYGYTF,TGCGCCAGCAGTCAAACAGGGAACTATGGCTACACCTTC
14,TRBV6-5,TRBJ2-1,-,TRBD2,CASRAGGPENEQFF,TGTGCCAGCAGGGCGGGAGGGCCGGAAAATGAGCAGTTCTTC
17,TRBV7-2,TRBJ2-5,-,TRBD2,CASSLNLAGANGETQYF,TGTGCCAGCAGCTTAAACCTGGCGGGAGCAAACGGGGAGACCCAGTACTTC
17,TRBV3-1/TRBV3-2,TRBJ2-5,-,TRBD2,CASSQDKTSGIRETQYF,TGTGCCAGCAGCCAAGATAAGACTAGCGGGATTCGGGAGACCCAGTACTTC
11,TRBV7-9,TRBJ2-1,-,TRBD1,CAGQGYNEQFF,TGTGCCGGACAGGGTTACAATGAGCAGTTCTTC
14,TRBV28,TRBJ2-7,-,TRBD1,CASRGQGVSYEQYF,TGTGCCAGCAGAGGACAGGGGGTTAGTTACGAGCAGTACTTC
12,TRBV30,TRBJ2-1,-,-,CAWSVSRGEQFF,TGTGCCTGGAGTGTATCCCGGGGTGAGCAGTTCTTC
15,TRBV28,TRBJ2-1,-,TRBD2,CASSLGGREGDEQFF,TGTGCCAGCAGTTTAGGTGGGCGGGAGGGCGACGAGCAGTTCTTC
14,TRBV6-5,TRBJ1-2,-,TRBD1,CASIGTGANYGYTF,TGTGCCAGCATCGGGACAGGAGCTAACTATGGCTACACCTTC
16,TRBV7-6,TRBJ1-1,once,TRBD1,CASSPGDREGFPGAFF,TGTGCCAGCAGCCCTGGGGACAGGGAGGGATTCCCCGGAGCTTTCTTT
11,TRBV27,TRBJ1-2,-,-,CASMQGGGYTF,TGTGCCAGCATGCAGGGTGGCGGCTACACCTTC
14,TRBV15,TRBJ1-5,-,-,CATSRGPPGEPQHF,TGTGCCACCAGCAGAGGACCTCCGGGGGAGCCCCAGCATTTT
14,TRBV11-2,TRBJ2-1,-,-,CASSRAGGANEQFF,TGTGCCAGCAGCCGAGCGGGTGGGGCCAATGAGCAGTTCTTC
13,TRBV11-3,TRBJ1-1,-,-,CASSFEGNTEAFF,TGTGCCAGCAGCTTTGAGGGGAACACTGAAGCTTTCTTT
14,TRBV28,TRBJ2-4,-,-,CASSQDMAKNIQYF,TGTGCCAGCAGTCAAGACATGGCCAAAAACATTCAGTACTTC
16,TRBV2,TRBJ1-4,-,TRBD1,CASSTRQGATNEKLFF,TGTGCCAGCAGTACCCGACAGGGGGCAACTAATGAAAAACTGTTTTTT
18,TRBV7-2,TRBJ2-4,-,TRBD2,CASSPQPGLAIYRNIQYF,TGTGCCAGCAGCCCACAGCCCGGACTAGCGATTTATAGAAACATTCAGTACTTC
15,TRBV14,TRBJ1-2,-,-,CASSPSGVRAGGYTF,TGTGCCAGCAGCCCCAGTGGGGTCAGGGCGGGAGGCTACACCTTC
13,TRBV11-2,TRBJ1-2,-,-,CASSLAAGNGYTF,TGTGCCAGCAGCCTAGCGGCAGGGAATGGCTACACCTTC
16,TRBV29-1,TRBJ1-1,-,TRBD1,CSVVDSWDRGPGEAFF,TGCAGCGTTGTTGATTCGTGGGACAGGGGGCCCGGAGAAGCTTTCTTT
14,TRBV4-3,TRBJ2-3,-,TRBD1,CASSLDRSTDTQYF,TGCGCCAGCAGCCTGGACAGGAGCACAGATACGCAGTATTTT
17,TRBV4-1,TRBJ2-2,-,TRBD2,CASSPGTSGSYTGELFF,TGCGCCAGCAGCCCGGGGACTAGCGGGAGTTACACCGGGGAGCTGTTTTTT
15,TRBV28,TRBJ2-1,-,TRBD2,CASSFLGTTYNEQFF,TGTGCCAGCAGTTTTTTAGGGACTACTTACAATGAGCAGTTCTTC
14,TRBV10-3,TRBJ2-7,-,-,CAISEEGDTYEQYF,TGTGCCATCAGTGAGGAGGGAGACACCTACGAGCAGTACTTC
14,TRBV28,TRBJ2-7,-,TRBD2,CASKGGRAGAVQYF,TGTGCCAGCAAGGGCGGGAGGGCCGGGGCTGTGCAGTACTTC
14,TRBV7-8,TRBJ2-1,-,TRBD2,CASSGLANYNEQFF,TGTGCCAGCTCGGGACTAGCGAACTACAATGAGCAGTTCTTC
15,TRBV19,TRBJ1-6,-,TRBD1,CASSIGGDSNSPLHF,TGTGCCAGTAGTATAGGGGGGGACAGTAATTCACCCCTCCACTTT
13,TRBV11-3,TRBJ2-3,-,TRBD1,CASSGQGTDTQYF,TGTGCCAGCAGCGGACAGGGCACAGATACGCAGTATTTT
16,TRBV28,TRBJ2-1,-,TRBD2,CASSLYTSATPNEQFF,TGTGCCAGCAGTTTATACACTAGCGCCACACCCAATGAGCAGTTCTTC
13,TRBV20-1,TRBJ1-2,-,TRBD1,CSASSGTGRGYTF,TGCAGTGCTAGTTCCGGGACAGGGCGTGGCTACACCTTC
13,TRBV20-1,TRBJ2-7,few,TRBD2,CSASSAGGFEQYF,TGCAGTGCTAGTTCCGCGGGGGGCTTCGAGCAGTACTTC
15,TRBV7-9,TRBJ2-1,-,-,CASSLSFSSYNEQFF,TGTGCCAGCAGCCTCTCATTTAGCTCCTACAATGAGCAGTTCTTC
14,TRBV18,TRBJ1-5,-,-,CASSPQGRGQPQHF,TGTGCCAGCTCACCGCAGGGGAGGGGACAGCCCCAGCATTTT
15,TRBV7-8,TRBJ2-7,once,TRBD1,CASTARQGGRNEQYF,TGTGCCAGCACCGCTAGACAGGGTGGAAGGAACGAGCAGTACTTC
16,TRBV6-6,TRBJ2-1,-,-,CASSRHPSEAYNEQFF,TGTGCCAGCAGTCGACACCCTTCAGAGGCCTACAATGAGCAGTTCTTC
15,TRBV9,TRBJ1-2,-,-,CASSGGSSRLDGYTF,TGTGCCAGCAGCGGAGGGAGTTCCCGTCTAGATGGCTACACCTTC
15,TRBV18,TRBJ1-3,-,TRBD1,CASSPDRVSGNTIYF,TGTGCCAGCTCACCCGACAGGGTTTCTGGAAACACCATATATTTT
16,TRBV6-5,TRBJ2-5,-,TRBD2,CASSSTTSGNGRAQYF,TGTGCCAGCAGTTCCACGACTAGCGGGAACGGTAGGGCCCAGTACTTC
16,TRBV19,TRBJ1-4,once,TRBD1,CASSIEGPPQGLKLFF,TGTGCCAGTAGTATTGAAGGTCCCCCACAGGGGTTAAAACTGTTTTTT
15,TRBV19,TRBJ1-2,-,-,CASNRVTGTLYGYTF,TGTGCCAGTAACCGCGTCACAGGGACCCTCTATGGCTACACCTTC
18,TRBV7-2,TRBJ2-2,-,-,CASSLASSSAMLGGELFF,TGTGCCAGCAGCTTAGCCAGCTCTAGCGCAATGTTAGGTGGGGAGCTGTTTTTT